These 32 T cell receptor beta chains were sequenced from one sample in a study of cytomegalovirus exposure and HLA in healthy donors. Data came from immunoSEQ multiplex PCR; TCRdb stores just in-frame clones and leaves some out. The data hold about 120,000 clones, with 70% to 90% observed a single time. The sequencing input was PBMCs. The receptor set was obtained from a woman aged 18-29 years in good health and CMV-seropositive.

The rearrangement links TRBV6-6 to TRBJ1-1, with D possibly being TRBD1 (5 bases). This CDR3 has 11 residues. Trimming removed 6 bases from V and 5 bases from J, with 7 bases in between. Germline loops: CDR1 MNHNY, CDR2 SVGAGI (reference sequence). The CDR3 DNA sequence: TGTGCCAGCAGCCCAGGGACTGAAGCTTTCTTT. Amino acid sequence: CASSPGTEAFF.

The CDR3 sequence is CASSLPGQGHQPQHF. The CDR3 nucleotides read TGTGCCAGCTCACTACCGGGACAGGGACATCAGCCCCAGCATTTT. J is TRBJ1-5 and V is TRBV18; 9 bases match TRBD1. CDR1 and CDR2 from the germline V gene are KGHSH and LQKENI. After removal of 4 bases from V and 5 bases from J, the junction contained 6 bases not matched to a gene. The CDR3 loop spans 15 amino acids. Filled out from reference TRBV18 and TRBJ1-5, the complete variable domain reads NAGVMQNPRHLVRRRGQEARLRCSPMKGHSHVYWYRQLPEEGLKFMVYLQKENIIDESGMPKERFSAEFPKEGPSILRIQQVVRGDSAAYFCASSLPGQGHQPQHFGDGTRLSIL.

The DNA of the CDR3 is TGTGCCAGCAGTGAAGTTTCTAGCGGGGGCCTTAGGCAGTACTTC. This gives the protein CASSEVSSGGLRQYF. The chain carries TRBV6-1 and TRBJ2-7; TRBD2 matches 10 bases. Trimming at V came to 1 base and at J to 9 bases, leaving 9 bases not matched to a gene. Germline lookup yields CDR1 MNHNS and CDR2 SASEGT. This CDR3 spans 15 amino acids.

V is TRBV2 and J is TRBJ1-4; D is unclear. The CDR3 loop spans 16 amino acids. Trimming removed 6 bases from V and 7 bases from J, with 21 bases in between. Germline V gene sequence: CDR1 SNHLY, CDR2 FYNNEI. The CDR3 region has the DNA TGTGCCAGCAGCCCTCCTCGGTCCTCGCCCCCTGAAAAACTGTTTTTT. It is translated as CASSPPRSSPPEKLFF.

The V and J genes are TRBV5-1 and TRBJ2-6; 7 bases agree with TRBD2. The CDR3 is 18 amino acids. CDR1 and CDR2 from the germline V gene are SGHRS and YFSETQ. Unmatched junction bases numbered 10, after V lost 0 bases and J lost 4 bases. The DNA of the CDR3 is TGCGCCAGCAGCTTGGGGGCGGGAGCCTCCTCCGGGGCCAACGTCCTGACTTTC. Its translation is CASSLGAGASSGANVLTF.

This clone has only one observation. The J gene is TRBJ1-1, the V gene TRBV5-1; D perhaps matches TRBD1 (6 bases). With 0 bases removed from V and 4 bases from J, the gap between germline ends came to 13 bases. The germline V gene encodes CDR1 SGHRS and CDR2 YFSETQ. There are 15 residues in the CDR3. The CDR3 region has the DNA TGCGCCAGCAGCTTGGCATCCGGACAGACCACTGAAGCTTTCTTT. Its protein is CASSLASGQTTEAFF.

The chain employs TRBV12-1 and TRBJ2-3; the table calls TRBD2, which could not be checked here. TRBV12-1 counts as a pseudogene. The CDR3 covers 17 residues. CDR3 sequence: CASSFEREGPGTDTQYF. DNA for the CDR3: TGTGCCAGCAGCTTTGAGCGGGAGGGCCCTGGCACAGATACGCAGTATTTT.

This sequence joins TRBV7-2 and TRBJ1-1, with 11 bases that match TRBD1. The CDR3 runs to 15 residues. Looked up from germline, CDR1 is SGHTA and CDR2 is FQGNSA. With V trimmed by 5 bases and J by 4 bases, 6 bases remained unmatched. CDR3 in DNA: TGTGCCAGCAGCCTGTGGACAGGGGGCTTCACTGAAGCTTTCTTT. It codes for CASSLWTGGFTEAFF.

V gene TRBV10-3 combines with J gene TRBJ2-3, with TRBD2 matching over 8 bases. The CDR3 has 12 residues. CDR1 and CDR2 (germline): ENHRY, SYGVKD. The CDR3 is CASGSGTDTQYF. CDR3 coding DNA: TGTGCGAGCGGGAGCGGCACAGATACGCAGTATTTT.

The CDR3: CASSSSRLASEQFF. The CDR3 DNA is TGTGCCAGCAGCTCCTCCCGACTAGCTAGTGAGCAGTTCTTC. V gene TRBV7-9 combines with J gene TRBJ2-1; 7 bases agree with TRBD2. CDR3 length: 14 residues. The V and J ends lost 4 bases and 9 bases, in that order; junction bases with no gene match: 9. Germline CDR1 reads SEHNR; CDR2 reads FQNEAQ (reference sequence).

A few counts support this clone. The rearrangement uses TRBV18 and TRBJ1-2, with D unclear. The germline gives CDR1 KGHSH, CDR2 LQKENI. The CDR3 covers 12 residues. The V and J ends lost 3 bases and 5 bases respectively, with 7 bases between them. Here the CDR3 reads CASSPGVYGYTF. The CDR3 DNA follows: TGTGCCAGCTCACCGGGAGTTTATGGCTACACCTTC.

The chain employs TRBV21-1 and TRBJ1-5; TRBD1 is taken as the D call from the table, unchecked against the DNA. TRBV21-1 is assigned pseudogene status. CDR3 size: 15 residues. The CDR3 sequence is CASSATGTARWPQHF. DNA for the CDR3: TGTGCCAGCAGCGCCACCGGGACAGCCCGTTGGCCCCAGCATTTT.

This chain connects TRBV5-4 to TRBJ1-2; no firm D call. The V end lost 0 bases, the J end lost 6 bases, and 6 bases lay between the germline ends. The CDR3 length is 12 residues. Germline-derived CDR1 and CDR2 are SGHNT and YYREEE (reference sequence). The CDR3 protein is CASSLELDGYTF. The CDR3 nucleotides are TGTGCCAGCAGCTTGGAGCTGGATGGCTACACCTTC. The full variable domain, completed using reference TRBV5-4 and TRBJ1-2, is ETGVTQSPTHLIKTRGQQVTLRCSSQSGHNTVSWYQQALGQGPQFIFQYYREEENGRGNFPPRFSGLQFPNYSSELNVNALELDDSALYLCASSLELDGYTFGSGTRLTVV.

The chain carries TRBV27 and TRBJ1-1; no reliable D call. Germline V gene lookup returns CDR1 MNHEY and CDR2 SMNVEV (reference sequence). The CDR3 is made up of 14 amino acids. Trimming removed 3 bases from V and 0 bases from J, with 8 bases in between. This CDR3 reads CASSLAPVNTEAFF. The DNA of the CDR3 is TGTGCCAGCAGTTTGGCTCCAGTGAACACTGAAGCTTTCTTT.

For the CDR3, the DNA is TGTGCCAGCTCACCCGGGGCAGGGGGCAGCACTGAAGCTTTCTTT. Translating it yields CASSPGAGGSTEAFF. This chain uses TRBV18 with TRBJ1-1, with 8 bases matching TRBD1. This CDR3 comprises 15 residues. V lost 3 bases, J lost 4 bases, and 7 bases stayed unmatched. The germline V gene has CDR1 KGHSH and CDR2 LQKENI.

The chain has TRBV19 and TRBJ2-5, with a weak D call TRBD2 (6 bases). CDR3 size: 15 residues. Germline V gene lookup returns CDR1 LNHDA and CDR2 SQIVND (reference sequence). V gave up 8 bases and J gave up 0 bases, with 16 bases separating them. The CDR3, as DNA: TGTGCCAGTGGAACCGGGAGAATAAACCAAGAGACCCAGTACTTC. Its translation: CASGTGRINQETQYF.

A single count supports this clone. The chain employs TRBV18 and TRBJ1-1; D is unclear. CDR1 and CDR2 from the germline V gene are KGHSH and LQKENI. With 2 bases removed from V and 0 bases from J, the gap between germline ends came to 4 bases. This CDR3 region has 13 residues. CDR3 amino acids: CASSPGLNTEAFF. Here the CDR3 DNA reads TGTGCCAGCTCACCAGGGCTGAACACTGAAGCTTTCTTT.

V and J are TRBV27 and TRBJ2-1; 7 nucleotides line up with TRBD2. V lost 5 bases to trimming and J lost 7 bases; unmatched junction nucleotides: 8. The CDR3 loop spans 14 amino acids. Germline V gene data show CDR1 as MNHEY and CDR2 as SMNVEV (reference sequence). CDR3 nucleotide sequence: TGTGCCAGCAGTGGACTAGGCTTGACGAATGAGCAGTTCTTC. Translating gives CASSGLGLTNEQFF.

The chain has TRBV23-1 and TRBJ1-5; 7 nucleotides agree with TRBD1. TRBV23-1 is identified as an open reading frame with a role that is uncertain. The trim removed 7 bases at V and 2 bases at J, leaving 14 bases unmatched. The CDR3 length is 17 residues. The DNA for the CDR3 is TGCGCCAGCAAAACCGGGACAGTGAGGGAAGGCAATCAGCCCCAGCATTTT. Amino acids: CASKTGTVREGNQPQHF.

This clone came up a few times. CDR3 residues: CAWNRQGYEQYF. The DNA for the CDR3 is TGTGCCTGGAACCGACAGGGTTACGAGCAGTACTTC. The chain has TRBV30 and TRBJ2-7, with 7 bases fitting TRBD1. The V gene's germline CDR1 is GTSNPN and CDR2 SVGIG (reference sequence). The CDR3 is 12 amino acids. V shed 4 bases, J shed 4 bases, and the junction held 4 bases outside the gene matches.

V gene TRBV9 combines with J gene TRBJ2-3; 10 nucleotides line up with TRBD2. Unmatched junction bases numbered 7, after V lost 1 base and J lost 2 bases. The germline V gene has CDR1 SGDLS and CDR2 YYNGEE. The CDR3 length is 17 residues. The CDR3 is CASSVKLAGLNTDTQYF. Written as DNA, the CDR3 is TGTGCCAGCAGCGTAAAACTAGCGGGGTTGAACACAGATACGCAGTATTTT.

This rearrangement joins TRBV6-1 to TRBJ2-3; 11 nucleotides align to TRBD2. This CDR3 is 17 amino acids long. V dropped 4 bases and J dropped 5; count of bases not matched to a gene: 11. Germline-derived CDR1 and CDR2 are MNHNS and SASEGT. The CDR3 spells CASSAELAGARRDTQYF. DNA for the CDR3: TGTGCCAGCAGTGCCGAACTAGCGGGGGCCCGCCGAGATACGCAGTATTTT.

The rearrangement uses TRBV27 and TRBJ2-7; TRBD2 aligns across 13 bases. Germline V lookup: CDR1 MNHEY, CDR2 SMNVEV (reference sequence). The CDR3 has 15 amino acids. The V gene end was trimmed by 6 bases and the J gene end by 3 bases; junction bases not matched to a gene: 5. Here the CDR3 reads CASRKLAGGLYEQYF. The CDR3 DNA is TGTGCCAGCAGGAAACTAGCGGGGGGGCTCTACGAGCAGTACTTC.

The chain has TRBV15 and TRBJ2-2; D gene uncertain. Looked up from germline, CDR1 is LNHNV and CDR2 is YYDKDF (reference sequence). The CDR3 is made up of 16 amino acids. V lost 0 bases to trimming and J lost 6 bases, with 14 bases between them. CDR3 sequence (DNA): TGTGCCACCAGCAGAGAGGTCTTAAGTACTCCCGGGGAGCTGTTTTTT. Amino acid sequence: CATSREVLSTPGELFF.

The rearrangement joins TRBV18 to TRBJ1-2; D perhaps matches TRBD1 (6 bases). The V end was cut by 3 bases, the J end by 4 bases, with 15 bases between. CDR3 length equals 15 residues. Germline V lookup: CDR1 KGHSH, CDR2 LQKENI. CDR3 residues: CASSPFQDRTYGYTF. The CDR3 DNA sequence: TGTGCCAGCTCACCTTTTCAAGACAGGACCTATGGCTACACCTTC.

The chain is built from TRBV7-2 and TRBJ1-3; possible D gene TRBD1, 5 bases. CDR1 and CDR2 from the germline V gene are SGHTA and FQGNSA. The germline V and J ends were trimmed by 3 bases and 8 bases, with 17 bases remaining between them. This CDR3 spans 15 amino acids. In DNA, the CDR3 is TGTGCCAGCAGCTTTCAGGGCTCTGCGGGGGACACCATATATTTT. Protein product: CASSFQGSAGDTIYF.

The genes are TRBV5-1 and TRBJ2-7; 8 bases fit TRBD2. The CDR3 spans 14 residues. Germline V gene lookup returns CDR1 SGHRS and CDR2 YFSETQ. The trim removed 9 bases at V and 7 bases at J, leaving 15 bases unmatched. The DNA of the CDR3 is TGCGCCACCCGACTTGTCGGGGGGGCCGAAGAGCAGTACTTC. It encodes CATRLVGGAEEQYF.

This chain joins TRBV12-5 and TRBJ2-1; weak D call: TRBD2 (6 bases). CDR1 is LGHNT and CDR2 is FRNRAP in the germline V gene. The CDR3 has 14 amino acids. V dropped 6 bases and J dropped 6 bases, with 15 bases sitting between them. This chain's CDR3 is CASGRGLLLNEQFF. The CDR3 coding sequence is TGTGCTAGTGGCCGGGGACTGTTACTCAATGAGCAGTTCTTC.

This rearrangement joins TRBV6-1 to TRBJ1-5; weak D call: TRBD1 (5 bases). Germline V gives CDR1 MNHNS, CDR2 SASEGT. This CDR3 has 14 residues. Trimming took 1 base from V and 5 from J, leaving 9 bases between them. The CDR3, as DNA: TGTGCCAGCAGTGAAGTCGACAGATATCAGCCCCAGCATTTT. This gives the protein CASSEVDRYQPQHF.

The genes are TRBV14 and TRBJ1-2; the D gene is possibly TRBD1 (5 bases). CDR1 is SGHDN and CDR2 is FVKESK in the germline V gene. Trimming removed 1 base at V and 4 bases at J, with 7 bases between. The CDR3 has 13 amino acids. CDR3 sequence reads: CASSQGQGYGYTF. The CDR3 nucleotides are TGTGCCAGCAGCCAAGGGCAGGGCTATGGCTACACCTTC.

The J gene is TRBJ2-5, the V gene TRBV27; 7 bases align to TRBD1. The CDR3 totals 13 residues. The junction had 6 bases not matched to a gene; V was cut back by 6 bases and J by 5 bases. Germline V gives CDR1 MNHEY, CDR2 SMNVEV (reference sequence). In nucleotides, the CDR3 is TGTGCCAGCAGGACAGGGAAAGGGGAGACCCAGTACTTC. It encodes CASRTGKGETQYF.

The table lists this clone with a count of one. This chain joins TRBV27 and TRBJ1-2, with D perhaps TRBD1 (5 bases). The V end was cut by 4 bases, the J end by 2 bases, with 11 bases between. Germline V CDR1 and CDR2: MNHEY, SMNVEV (reference sequence). The CDR3 runs to 14 residues. The CDR3 sequence: CASSSLGGNYGYTF. The CDR3 DNA follows: TGTGCCAGCAGTTCCCTCGGGGGGAACTATGGCTACACCTTC.